Each of the 13 T cell receptor beta chains below was sequenced from the same sample in a study of CD8+CD57+ T cells in acquired aplastic anemia. Genomic DNA constituted the template upon which TCR beta VDJ and CDR3 profiling was performed. In TCRdb, the reads were re-called with MiXCR into one record per CDR3 protein. The sample consists of 50,000 to 65,000 distinct CDR3 sequences, approximately 50% of them appearing once. Patients picked for sequencing had shown CD8+CD57+ cell expansion detected by flow cytometry. Sequencing was done on a sample of sorted CD4+, CD8+, or CD8+CD57+ T cells (not recorded which) from PBMCs. The receptors stem from a human donor with aplastic anemia.

The chain carries TRBV4-3 and TRBJ2-7, with TRBD2 matching 9 bases. Trimming cost V 3 bases and J 4 bases; bases outside gene matches: 10. Germline loops: CDR1 LGHNA, CDR2 YSLEER. CDR3 length: 16 amino acids. The CDR3 here is CASSHERGVTRYEQYV. DNA for the CDR3: TGCGCCAGCAGCCATGAGCGGGGGGTAACACGGTACGAGCAGTACGTC.

The rearrangement joins TRBV2 to TRBJ1-1, with D uncertain. The V end was cut by 5 bases, the J end by 4 bases, with 20 bases between. This CDR3 region has 16 residues. CDR1 and CDR2 (germline): SNHLY, FYNNEI. The CDR3 coding sequence is TGTGCCAGCAGTTTGACTCTTACAAGTAGGACCACTGAAGCTTTCTTT. Translated: CASSLTLTSRTTEAFF.

The chain joins TRBV15 to TRBJ2-7; possible D gene TRBD2, 6 bases. The CDR3 has 11 residues. CDR1 is LNHNV, CDR2 YYDKDF, per germline (reference sequence). Trimming pared 8 bases from V and 4 bases from J, leaving 9 bases between. The CDR3 DNA is TGTGCCACCCGGAGGGGTTACGAGCAGTACTTC. Encoded protein: CATRRGYEQYF. The full variable domain, in which reference TRBV15 and TRBJ2-7 provide the parts outside the CDR3, is DAMVIQNPRYQVTQFGKPVTLSCSQTLNHNVMYWYQQKSSQAPKLLFHYYDKDFNNEADTPDNFQSRRPNTSFCFLDIRSPGLGDTAMYLCATRRGYEQYFGPGTRLTVT.

This clonotype was recorded at least ten times. This CDR3 reads CASSPRTGGIYGYTF. CDR3 sequence (DNA): TGTGCCAGCAGCCCTCGGACAGGGGGAATTTATGGCTACACCTTC. V usage is TRBV7-9 and J usage is TRBJ1-2; 10 bases align to TRBD1. Per germline, CDR1 SEHNR and CDR2 FQNEAQ (reference sequence). This CDR3 has 15 residues. V was pared by 5 bases and J by 5 bases, with 8 bases of the junction left unmatched.

The V and J genes are TRBV25-1 and TRBJ2-7; 7 bases align to TRBD2. Germline CDR1 and CDR2: MGHDK and SYGVNS. The V and J ends lost 2 bases and 5 bases, in that order; junction bases with no gene match: 12. There are 16 residues in the CDR3. In DNA form, the CDR3 reads TGTGCCAGCAGTGAAGCGCTGGGGAGGGCTAACGACGAGCAGTACTTC. Its translation is CASSEALGRANDEQYF.

This clonotype was seen only a few times. The chain combines TRBV7-2 with TRBJ2-7; D remains unclear. Between the trimmed V and J ends, which lost 2 bases and 2 bases, there was a span of 7 bases. The CDR3 totals 13 residues. CDR1 SGHTA and CDR2 FQGNSA come from the germline V gene. The CDR3 is CASSLLGTYEQYF. The CDR3 DNA reads TGTGCCAGCAGCTTATTAGGGACCTACGAGCAGTACTTC.

This clonotype is a singleton in its sample. The chain recombines TRBV24-1 with TRBJ1-5; TRBD1 agrees at 7 bases. This CDR3 has 13 amino acids. Germline lookup yields CDR1 KGHDR and CDR2 SFDVKD. The V segment lost 5 bases and the J segment 5 bases; nucleotides outside the gene matches: 2. Here the CDR3 reads CATSGQGDQPQHF. CDR3 bases: TGTGCCACCAGTGGTCAGGGGGATCAGCCCCAGCATTTT.

The CDR3 spells CASSYSGLAGEQFF. CDR3 bases: TGTGCCAGCAGTTACTCGGGACTAGCGGGTGAGCAGTTCTTC. This chain links TRBV2 with TRBJ2-1, with TRBD2 matching 12 bases. This CDR3 region has 14 residues. Germline loops: CDR1 SNHLY, CDR2 FYNNEI. Germline trimming cut 5 bases from V and 9 bases from J; bases unmatched to any gene: 5.

The chain employs TRBV10-2 and TRBJ1-4; TRBD1 agrees at 8 bases. The J segment lost 14 bases and the V segment lost 5 bases, leaving 16 bases of the junction unmatched. This CDR3 has 15 amino acids. Germline V gene lookup returns CDR1 WSHSY and CDR2 SAAADI. CDR3: CASSISRDRSLRLFF. CDR3 nucleotides: TGCGCCAGCAGTATTAGTAGGGACAGGTCGCTTCGGCTGTTTTTT.

The chain couples TRBV15 to TRBJ1-2, with unresolved D. The CDR3 runs to 13 residues. Germline assignment: CDR1 LNHNV and CDR2 YYDKDF (reference sequence). V shed 0 bases and J shed 4 bases, with 6 bases lying between them. CDR3 sequence reads: CATSRDGSYGYTF. The CDR3 nucleotides are TGTGCCACCAGCAGAGATGGTAGCTATGGCTACACCTTC.

This sequence joins TRBV7-2 and TRBJ2-2; possibly TRBD1 for D (6 bases). The CDR3 consists of 15 residues. V lost 6 bases and J 3 bases, leaving 14 bases between the germline ends. The V gene's germline CDR1 is SGHTA and CDR2 FQGNSA. CDR3 protein: CASSLRDTYTGELFF. The CDR3 DNA reads TGTGCCAGCAGTCTCCGGGACACCTACACCGGGGAGCTGTTTTTT.

The chain is built from TRBV27 and TRBJ2-1, with D possibly TRBD2 on 6 matching bases. CDR3 length: 15 residues. Per the germline V gene, CDR1 is MNHEY and CDR2 is SMNVEV (reference sequence). Trimming shortened V by 3 bases and J by 1 base, and 10 bases separated the two germline ends. DNA for the CDR3: TGTGCCAGCAGTTTGGCACTAGCTTCCTACAATGAGCAGTTCTTC. It translates to CASSLALASYNEQFF.

The chain carries TRBV2 and TRBJ1-5, with 7 bases lining up with TRBD1. This CDR3 has 13 amino acids. Trimming took 8 bases from V and 6 from J; bases not matched to a gene: 7. CDR1 is SNHLY, CDR2 FYNNEI, per germline. The CDR3 protein is CASRGQRGQPQHF. DNA for the CDR3: TGTGCCAGCCGGGGACAGAGAGGTCAGCCCCAGCATTTT.